This TCR beta chain originates from a study of T cell responses to AZD1222 COVID-19 vaccine. Overall study: Pooling covered second doses at about 4 or about 12 weeks.

Notes on this clone: Its target is unknown.

Study results and caveats: Nearly half of spike-specific TCRs reportedly target variant regions that are unmutated in the B.1.351 and B.1.1.7 variants.

CDR3 length: 16 amino acids. V gave up 5 bases and J gave up 3 bases; unmatched junction bases: 6. Germline V CDR1 and CDR2: KGHSH, LQKENI. Method: immunoSEQ multiplex PCR; TCRdb's copy keeps in-frame clones and lacks some. The sample lists some 110,000 clones; 80% to 85% were seen once. The specimen was peripheral blood, collected on day 0 of AZD1222 vaccination. This TCR was recovered from an adult in good health. V is TRBV18 and J is TRBJ1-3; 11 bases agree with TRBD1. As DNA, the CDR3 is TGTGCCAGCTCAACCGGGACAGGGGGAAGTGGAAACACCATATATTTT. It translates to CASSTGTGGSGNTIYF.